This TCR beta chain derives from a study of shared clonotypes between healthy human individuals. Study-level information: Donor ages ranged 18 to 49 years: two women, three men. Points from the study as a whole: Clonotype sharing among donors was expected to depend on sequencing depth.

Germline values: CDR1 ENHRY, CDR2 SYGVKD. V lost 6 bases and J 6 bases, leaving 12 bases between the germline ends. The CDR3 has 12 residues. Deep was the level at which the assay was run. In the source study's methods: Junction-only sequences without quality scores were provided by ImmunoSEQ, so filtering was different. Produced via immunoSEQ multiplex PCR; TCRdb's table is partial and in-frame only. The DNA was the basis for D and trimming; V, J and clone size are from that table. This sample carries more than 450,000 clones, more than 65% of them seen once, and the ten largest clones take roughly 13%. On this clone itself: The antigen remains unidentified.

The TCR sequence derives from a woman aged 40 to 49 in good health. Some clones in this sample may be carry-over from other donors' samples. This chain links TRBV10-3 with TRBJ2-7; a weak D match, TRBD2 (7 bases). Sample: PBMCs. CDR3 in amino acids: CAISPGGFEQYF. CDR3 DNA sequence: TGTGCCATCAGCCCGGGGGGCTTCGAGCAGTACTTC.